This T cell receptor (beta chain) was sequenced in a study of sequential checkpoint blockade in melanoma. Turning to the study itself: Randomization was 1:1 between first-line nivolumab→ipilimumab and ipilimumab→nivolumab. Each arm's sequence ended with maintenance nivolumab.

The protocol was immunoSEQ multiplex PCR, while the TCRdb copy is restricted to in-frame clones and leaves out a portion. Of more than 10,000 clones listed, 74% are singletons. Treatment: randomized to nivolumab then ipilimumab (arm A) or the reverse (arm B). Patients had received no earlier DNA-damaging chemotherapy. From thawed PBMCs, live CD3+CD8+ cells negative for CD19 and CD56 were sorted. Germline V CDR1 and CDR2: MDHEN, SYDVKM. The CDR3 consists of 14 residues. Trimming took 5 bases from V and 4 from J; bases not matched to a gene: 6. The V call is TRBV28, the J call TRBJ1-2, with 8 nucleotides matching TRBD1. The starting material was CD8+ T cells sorted from blood (inferred from file names), obtained from a patient given nivolumab and ipilimumab in sequence. This TCR came from a human donor with melanoma. CDR3 coding DNA: TGTGCCAGCAGTACCTACAGGGGGGGCTATGGCTACACCTTC. Translating gives CASSTYRGGYGYTF.